This is a list of T cell receptor beta chains from one sample in a study of blood T cells in healthy people across ages. TCRdb recomputed calls from the 5' RACE reads with MiXCR, one row per CDR3 protein. Of 750,000 to 950,000 distinct CDR3 sequences listed, roughly 24% are singletons. The same data also went into a second study, on T cells of mothers and their children.

Sequenced sample: blood. These receptors all come from a boy younger than 18 in good health. The CDR3 runs from the conserved cysteine through the conserved F or W. D genes are given only for firm matches. Clone sizes are given selectively: once, few, many, or a class where the clone is expanded.

TRBJ1-5 | - | few | TRBV11-2 | TGTGCCAGCAGCCAATCCGGGGGCAATAGCAATCAGCCCCAGCATTTT | CASSQSGGNSNQPQHF
TRBJ2-7 | - | - | TRBV6-5 | TGTGCCAGCAAGGGGGGACGGGTCTACGAGCAGTACTTC | CASKGGRVYEQYF
TRBJ1-2 | - | - | TRBV10-3 | TGTGCCATCAGTGAGGCCCCGGGGAGCTACACCTTC | CAISEAPGSYTF
TRBJ2-5 | - | - | TRBV30 | TGTGCCTGGAGTAAAGCCCGCTACGAGCAATACTTC | CAWSKARYEQYF
TRBJ1-6 | - | - | TRBV27 | TGTGCCAGCGGGGATGCAAAGCCACCCCTCCACTTT | CASGDAKPPLHF
TRBJ2-1 | - | - | TRBV10-3 | TGTGCCATCAGCACTTTGCGGAATGAGCAGTTCTTC | CAISTLRNEQFF
TRBJ2-5 | - | many | TRBV6-5 | TGTGCCAGCAGCCTGGTGGACAGTAGCCAAGAGACCCAGTACTTC | CASSLVDSSQETQYF
TRBJ1-4 | - | - | TRBV7-2 | TGTGCCAGCAGCGCGACCGGGCAAAAACTGTTTTTT | CASSATGQKLFF
TRBJ1-4 | - | - | TRBV5-6 | TGTGCCAGCAGCTTGGCCGGAACCCCGACTGAAAAACTGTTTTTT | CASSLAGTPTEKLFF
TRBJ1-5 | - | - | TRBV12-3/TRBV12-4 | TGTGCCAGCAGTTTCCAGGGGTCCCCTCAGCCCCAGCATTTT | CASSFQGSPQPQHF
TRBJ2-5 | - | - | TRBV6-5 | TGTGCCAGCAGTTACGAGGGCAGGCCCTTGGGGACCCAGTACTTC | CASSYEGRPLGTQYF
TRBJ2-7 | - | - | TRBV30 | TGTGCCTGGAGTGTAGGAGGGGAGCAGTACTTC | CAWSVGGEQYF
TRBJ1-6 | - | - | TRBV29-1 | TGCAGCGTTGTGGAGGCGGGGGCCTATAATTCACCCCTCCACTTT | CSVVEAGAYNSPLHF
TRBJ1-2 | TRBD1 | - | TRBV9 | TGTGCCAGCAGCGGAGAGGGACAGGGACTTGATGGCTACACCTTC | CASSGEGQGLDGYTF
TRBJ1-6 | - | - | TRBV20-1 | TGCAGTGCTAGAGACCCGGGGCAAATACCCCACTTT | CSARDPGQIPHF
TRBJ2-7 | - | - | TRBV20-1 | TGCAGTGCTGGCCGCGGGGGCGGGTACGAGCAGTACTTC | CSAGRGGGYEQYF
TRBJ2-5 | - | - | TRBV6-1 | TGTGCCAGCAGTGAAATGGACACCTACCAGGAGACCCAGTACTTC | CASSEMDTYQETQYF
TRBJ2-5 | TRBD2 | few | TRBV6-2/TRBV6-3 | TGTGCCAACCGAGAACTAGCGGGAAAAGAGACCCAGTACTTC | CANRELAGKETQYF
TRBJ1-3 | - | few | TRBV7-6 | TGTGCCAGCAGCCTAGGGGGATCCGAAAACACCATATATTTT | CASSLGGSENTIYF
TRBJ2-2 | - | few | TRBV4-1 | TGCGCCAGCAGCCAAGTGTGGGGAACGAACACCGGGGAGCTGTTTTTT | CASSQVWGTNTGELFF
TRBJ1-2 | - | - | TRBV12-3/TRBV12-4 | TGTGCCAGCAGGCCCGGGGGGCAGGGCTACACCTTC | CASRPGGQGYTF
TRBJ2-3 | - | - | TRBV5-1 | TGCGCCAGCAGCTCCTCTAGGTGGCCAGATACGCAGTATTTT | CASSSSRWPDTQYF
TRBJ1-6 | - | - | TRBV5-5 | TGTGCCAGCAGCTTGGAATGGGGGGCACCCCTCCACTTT | CASSLEWGAPLHF
TRBJ2-5 | TRBD1 | - | TRBV6-6 | TGTGCCAGCAGTTACTACGAGACAGGGAATCAGGCCCAGTACTTC | CASSYYETGNQAQYF
TRBJ1-2 | - | - | TRBV2 | TGTGCCAGCAGTGACGGGAGGCGAGAGGGTGGCTACGCCTTC | CASSDGRREGGYAF
TRBJ2-1 | TRBD1 | - | TRBV10-3 | TGTGCCATCAGTGAGTCCGGGGACAGGGGGGGAAATGAGCAGTTCTTC | CAISESGDRGGNEQFF
TRBJ2-1 | - | many | TRBV7-2 | TGTGCCAGCAGCTTAAATTGGGGGAGCTCCTACAATGAGCAGTTCTTC | CASSLNWGSSYNEQFF
TRBJ1-4 | TRBD1 | - | TRBV10-3 | TGTGCCATCATTCGGACAGGGGGGGCCCAGGCGTTGTTTTTT | CAIIRTGGAQALFF
TRBJ2-1 | - | - | TRBV6-6 | TGTGCCAGCAGTTCCGGACGGGTCTACAATGAGCAGTTCTTC | CASSSGRVYNEQFF
TRBJ1-4 | - | - | TRBV7-6 | TGTGCCAGCAGCCCCACGGGAGGCTCTCTAACCCCAAAACTGTTTTTT | CASSPTGGSLTPKLFF
TRBJ2-7 | TRBD2 | few | TRBV7-2 | TGTGCCAGCAGCCTACCGAGACTAGCGGGGACCTACGAGCAGTACTTC | CASSLPRLAGTYEQYF
TRBJ2-7 | - | - | TRBV6-1 | TGTGCCAGCAGCCTCGGTATGGGTGAAGGCTACGAGCAGTACTTC | CASSLGMGEGYEQYF
TRBJ2-3 | - | - | TRBV5-1 | TGCGCCAGCAGCTATCAGAGCTCTAGCACAGATACGCAGTATTTT | CASSYQSSSTDTQYF
TRBJ2-5 | - | - | TRBV13 | TGTGCCAGCAGCACCCTGACGGAATCTCAACAAGAGACCCAGTACTTC | CASSTLTESQQETQYF
TRBJ2-5 | - | few | TRBV10-3 | TGTGCCATCAGTGTCCAGTACCAAGAGACCCAGTACTTC | CAISVQYQETQYF
TRBJ2-1 | - | few | TRBV4-2 | TGTACCAGCAGCCAAGATACTCTTTCCAATGAGCAGTTCTTC | CTSSQDTLSNEQFF
TRBJ1-2 | - | few | TRBV6-5 | TGTGCCAGCAGTCCGGGGGCGGTTAACTATGGCTACACCTTC | CASSPGAVNYGYTF
TRBJ1-4 | TRBD1 | few | TRBV12-3/TRBV12-4 | TGTGCCAGCAGTTTAAAGTTTCGGACAGGGGGTGAAAAACTGTTTTTT | CASSLKFRTGGEKLFF
TRBJ2-2 | - | - | TRBV7-2 | TGTGCCAGCAGCTTAAAGGGGACAAAAAAGCTGTTTTTT | CASSLKGTKKLFF
TRBJ1-1 | - | - | TRBV9 | TGTGCCAGCAGCACAGAGTTTCTGAACACTGAAGCTTTCTTT | CASSTEFLNTEAFF
TRBJ2-4 | TRBD1 | few | TRBV5-1 | TGCGCCAGCAGCTTGGGCCCCTACACAGGGGGAGAGGACATTCAGTACTTC | CASSLGPYTGGEDIQYF
TRBJ2-5 | - | - | TRBV6-5 | TGTGCCAGCAGTTACGCCGTCGGCCGGACCCAGTACTTC | CASSYAVGRTQYF
TRBJ2-3 | TRBD2 | - | TRBV5-1 | TGCGCCAGCAGCTCCCGAGTTTTGAGCGGGGATCTGCATACGCAGTATTTT | CASSSRVLSGDLHTQYF
TRBJ2-1 | - | - | TRBV4-1 | TGCGCCAGCAGCCAAGAGGGGGTATACAATGAGCAGTTCTTC | CASSQEGVYNEQFF
TRBJ2-7 | TRBD1 | - | TRBV2 | TGTGCCAGCAGTGGACAGGGTATTACCTACGAGCAGTACTTC | CASSGQGITYEQYF
TRBJ2-1 | TRBD2 | - | TRBV20-1 | TGCAGTGCTAGGCCCGGCAGCGGGAGTTACAATGAGCAGTTCTTC | CSARPGSGSYNEQFF
TRBJ2-1 | TRBD1 | - | TRBV7-9 | TGTGCCAGCAGCTTACTTACCCGGGACAGCTGGATCTTC | CASSLLTRDSWIF
TRBJ2-3 | - | once | TRBV9 | TGTGCCAGCAGCGTCGGGCTAGCGAGGGCAGATACGCAGTATTTT | CASSVGLARADTQYF
TRBJ2-1 | - | few | TRBV4-2 | TGTGCCAGCAGCCAAGAACGGGCGGGGTACGACAATGAGCAGTTCTTC | CASSQERAGYDNEQFF
TRBJ2-5 | - | - | TRBV29-1 | TGCAGCGTTGAGGCGAGGGGGGAGACCCAGTACTTC | CSVEARGETQYF
TRBJ1-4 | TRBD1 | - | TRBV20-1 | TGCAGTGCTTACACAGGGGCCGGTGAAAAACTGTTTTTT | CSAYTGAGEKLFF
TRBJ2-3 | TRBD2 | - | TRBV12-3/TRBV12-4 | TGTGCCAGCAGCGAAACTAGCGGGGTAGTAGATACGCAGTATTTT | CASSETSGVVDTQYF
TRBJ2-3 | TRBD2 | - | TRBV6-6 | TGTGCCAGCCGGCCTAGCGGGGGAACAGGTACGCAGTCTTTT | CASRPSGGTGTQSF
TRBJ2-2 | - | few | TRBV6-6 | TGTGCCAGCACCCAGGTTCGGGGAGGCGGGGAGCTGTTTTTT | CASTQVRGGGELFF
TRBJ1-1 | - | - | TRBV27 | TGTGCCAGCAGTTTACGGGGGCACGGGAGTGCGACTTTCTTT | CASSLRGHGSATFF
TRBJ2-7 | - | few | TRBV6-2/TRBV6-3 | TGCGCCAGCAGAATGGATTTATCCCGGGACACCTACGAGCAGTACTTC | CASRMDLSRDTYEQYF
TRBJ2-3 | - | few | TRBV5-1 | TGCGCCAGCAGAATAAGACACGGGGCGCATGCAGATACGCAGTATTTT | CASRIRHGAHADTQYF